This TCR beta chain was identified in a study of neurological immune-mediated disorders. Study-level findings and limits: Phylogenetic grouping assigned the repertoires of 18 of 34 multiple sclerosis patients to a single related-CDR3 cluster, representing a possible signature. HTLV-1-associated myelopathy had the most TCR clonal expansion, and multiple sclerosis had the least, less than healthy controls. TCR-beta repertoires seemed private in all groups, with no expanded CDR3 amino acid sequences shared.

TCRdb re-called the 5' RACE reads through MiXCR, storing one row per CDR3 protein. The sample lists about 66,000 distinct CDR3 sequences, nearly 3.5% occurring once. Ten or more counts support this clonotype. Its specificity is unknown. The CDR3 spans 12 residues. Germline CDR1 reads GTSNPN; CDR2 reads SVGIG (reference sequence). The ends were cut back, 0 bases at V and 2 bases at J, with 4 bases in the middle. The source material was PBMCs. The chain recombines TRBV30 with TRBJ2-5; D not certain. The clonotype originates from a man between 35 and 55 years old with multiple sclerosis. The CDR3 here is CAWSVIQETQYF. CDR3 nucleotides: TGTGCCTGGAGTGTGATACAAGAGACCCAGTACTTC.